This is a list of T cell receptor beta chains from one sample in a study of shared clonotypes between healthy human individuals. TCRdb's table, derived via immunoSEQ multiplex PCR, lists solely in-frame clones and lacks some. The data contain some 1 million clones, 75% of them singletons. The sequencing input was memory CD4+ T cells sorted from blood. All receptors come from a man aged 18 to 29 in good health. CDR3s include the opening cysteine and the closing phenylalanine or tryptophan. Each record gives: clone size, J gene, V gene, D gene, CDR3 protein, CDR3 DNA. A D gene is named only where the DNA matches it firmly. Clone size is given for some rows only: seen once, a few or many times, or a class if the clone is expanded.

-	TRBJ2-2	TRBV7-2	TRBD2	CASSSQRGGGELFF	TGTGCCAGCAGCTCCCAGCGGGGGGGCGGGGAGCTGTTTTTT
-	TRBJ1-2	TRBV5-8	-	CASSLGQGIPRGYTF	TGTGCCAGCAGCTTGGGGCAGGGGATTCCTAGAGGCTACACCTTC
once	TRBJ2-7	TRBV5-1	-	CASSSGTLIYEQYF	TGCGCCAGCAGCTCCGGGACACTGATCTACGAGCAGTACTTC
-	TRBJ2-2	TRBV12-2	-	CASRPRKGASGRAANTGELFF	TGTGCAAGTCGCCCCCGGAAAGGGGCTAGCGGGAGGGCCGCGAACACCGGGGAGCTGTTTTTT
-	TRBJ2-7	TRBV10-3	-	CAISEGSYEQYF	TGTGCCATCAGTGAGGGCAGCTACGAGCAGTACTTC
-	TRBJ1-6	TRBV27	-	CASSAIGGSPLHF	TGTGCCAGCAGCGCGATTGGGGGATCACCCCTCCACTTT
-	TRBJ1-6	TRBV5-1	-	CASSTSGDAPLHF	TGCGCCAGCAGCACTTCCGGCGACGCACCCCTCCACTTT
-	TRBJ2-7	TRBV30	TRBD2	CAWTQLRTSGGAQYF	TGTGCCTGGACCCAACTCCGGACTAGCGGGGGGGCGCAGTACTTC
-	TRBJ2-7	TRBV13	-	CASSWDFSGPNYEQYF	TGTGCCAGCAGTTGGGACTTCAGCGGACCGAACTACGAGCAGTACTTC
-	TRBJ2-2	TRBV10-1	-	CASSEPDGAGTGELFF	TGCGCCAGCAGTGAGCCTGACGGGGCGGGCACCGGGGAGCTGTTTTTT
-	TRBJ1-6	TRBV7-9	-	CASSLAAGSSYNSPLHF	TGTGCCAGCAGCTTAGCGGCAGGGAGCTCCTATAATTCACCCCTCCACTTT
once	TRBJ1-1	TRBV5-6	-	CASIRGWAVGNTEAFF	TGTGCCAGCATCAGGGGATGGGCGGTGGGGAACACTGAAGCTTTCTTT
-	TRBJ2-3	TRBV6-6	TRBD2	CASSYSSGAYTDTQYF	TGTGCCAGCAGTTACAGTAGCGGGGCGTACACAGATACGCAGTATTTT
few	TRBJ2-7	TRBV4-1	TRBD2	CASSQDPGTSGGEQYF	TGCGCCAGCAGCCAAGACCCCGGGACTAGCGGGGGCGAGCAGTACTTC
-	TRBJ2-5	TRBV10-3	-	CAISPDGETQYF	TGTGCCATCAGTCCGGACGGAGAGACCCAGTACTTC
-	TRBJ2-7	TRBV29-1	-	CSVRAGQGVGEQYF	TGCAGCGTTCGTGCGGGGCAGGGGGTTGGCGAGCAGTACTTC
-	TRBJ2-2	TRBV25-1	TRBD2	CASSDGLAGELGAGELFF	TGTGCCAGCAGTGACGGACTAGCGGGGGAATTGGGTGCCGGGGAGCTGTTTTTT
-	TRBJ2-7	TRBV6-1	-	CASSSGGPAYEQYF	TGTGCCAGCAGTTCCGGAGGGCCGGCTTACGAGCAGTACTTC
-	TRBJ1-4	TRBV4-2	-	CASSQERTATNEKLFF	TGTGCCAGCAGCCAAGAGAGGACCGCAACTAATGAAAAACTGTTTTTT
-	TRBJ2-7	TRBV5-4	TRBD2	CASSFGREGREQYF	TGTGCCAGCAGCTTTGGGCGGGAGGGCCGCGAGCAGTACTTC